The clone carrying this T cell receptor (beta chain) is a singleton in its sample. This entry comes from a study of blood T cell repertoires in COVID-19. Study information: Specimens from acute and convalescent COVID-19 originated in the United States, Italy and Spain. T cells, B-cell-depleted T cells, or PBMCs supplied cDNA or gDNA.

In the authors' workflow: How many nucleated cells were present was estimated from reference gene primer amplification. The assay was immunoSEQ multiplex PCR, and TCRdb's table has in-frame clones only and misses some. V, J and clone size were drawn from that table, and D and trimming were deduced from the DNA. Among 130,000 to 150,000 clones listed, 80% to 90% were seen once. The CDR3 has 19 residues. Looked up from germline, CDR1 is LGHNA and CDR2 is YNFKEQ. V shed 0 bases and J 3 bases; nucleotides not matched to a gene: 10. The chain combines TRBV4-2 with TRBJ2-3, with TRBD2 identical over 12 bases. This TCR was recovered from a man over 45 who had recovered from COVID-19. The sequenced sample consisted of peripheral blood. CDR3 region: CASSQDPLAGGLWTDTQYF. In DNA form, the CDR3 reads TGTGCCAGCAGCCAAGATCCGCTAGCGGGGGGGCTATGGACAGATACGCAGTATTTT.